This record looks at one T cell receptor beta chain sequence and its context. This sample was taken from a study of blood T cell repertoires in COVID-19. TCRdb's table, derived via immunoSEQ multiplex PCR, lists solely in-frame clones and lacks some. The sample consists of 120,000 to 150,000 clones, roughly 80% of them appearing once. J gave up 7 bases and V 11 bases, and 10 bases lay outside the gene matches. Per germline, CDR1 ENHRY and CDR2 SYGVKD. The CDR3 runs 14 residues. The clonotype comes from a woman aged 18-30 years who had been exposed to COVID-19. The sample was PBMCs or T cells enriched from blood (not recorded which). The rearrangement joins TRBV10-3 to TRBJ1-6; TRBD1 matches 8 bases. The CDR3 sequence: CAAADRVGNSPLHF. DNA of the CDR3: TGTGCCGCCGCGGACAGGGTAGGGAATTCACCCCTCCACTTT.